The 15 T cell receptor beta chains listed next were all sequenced from one sample in a study of blood T cell repertoires in COVID-19 (dated by TCRdb to 2018 to 2021). Receptors were amplified or captured by the immunoSEQ multiplex PCR assay. TCRdb retrieved this table from immuneACCESS and kept in-frame rearrangements only. Not all clones are present; in checked studies, unresolved V genes account for under half, and no reason is known for the remainder. The sample table shows 200,000 to 300,000 clones, and roughly 80% are seen once. Jointly, the top ten make up 4.2% of the sample. Sequenced material: peripheral blood. Source of these receptors: a man between 60 and 75 years old with acute or convalescent COVID-19.

The V call is TRBV27, the J call TRBJ2-5; D is perhaps TRBD2 (6 bases). This CDR3 has 15 residues. The V gene's germline CDR1 is MNHEY and CDR2 SMNVEV (reference sequence). Trimming cost V 7 bases and J 4 bases, with 19 bases left between them. DNA for the CDR3: TGTGCCAGCACCGCATCGGGGGACTCCGCAGAGACCCAGTACTTC. This gives the protein CASTASGDSAETQYF.

This chain uses TRBV5-1 with TRBJ2-5; 7 bases are a match to TRBD2. This CDR3 contains 14 residues. Germline CDR1 and CDR2: SGHRS and YFSETQ. The junction had 2 bases not matched to a gene; V was cut back by 0 bases and J by 3 bases. The CDR3 sequence is CASSLARGKETQYF. The CDR3 DNA follows: TGCGCCAGCAGCTTGGCGCGGGGGAAAGAGACCCAGTACTTC.

The V and J genes are TRBV5-1 and TRBJ1-1; 7 bases map to TRBD1. The CDR3 runs to 15 residues. Unmatched junction bases numbered 8, after V lost 5 bases and J lost 1 base. CDR1 is SGHRS, CDR2 YFSETQ, per germline. CDR3 loop: CASSQDRPTNTEAFF. DNA of the CDR3: TGCGCCAGCAGTCAGGACAGGCCGACGAACACTGAAGCTTTCTTT. Combining the CDR3 with reference TRBV5-1 and TRBJ1-1 gives the whole variable domain KAGVTQTPRYLIKTRGQQVTLSCSPISGHRSVSWYQQTPGQGLQFLFEYFSETQRNKGNFPGRFSGRQFSNSRSEMNVSTLELGDSALYLCASSQDRPTNTEAFFGQGTRLTVV.

The chain employs TRBV7-2 and TRBJ2-1; unclear D gene. The CDR3 sequence is 14 residues long. CDR1 and CDR2 from the germline V gene are SGHTA and FQGNSA. The V end was cut by 1 base, the J end by 5 bases, with 9 bases between. CDR3 in DNA: TGTGCCAGCAGCTTAGAGGCAGGTGACAATGAGCAGTTCTTC. Residues: CASSLEAGDNEQFF.

This clone was seen a handful of times. The sample contains more than one DNA sequence encoding this CDR3. CDR3 loop: CASSVGGGANTGELFF. The CDR3 bases are TGTGCCAGCAGCGTAGGGGGCGGGGCGAACACCGGGGAGCTGTTTTTT. The chain joins TRBV9 to TRBJ2-2; D is possibly TRBD2 (6 bases). Trimming left V 0 bases short and J 0 bases short, with 9 bases between. Looked up from germline, CDR1 is SGDLS and CDR2 is YYNGEE. The CDR3 extends over 16 amino acids.

This chain uses TRBV7-2 with TRBJ2-1; D ambiguous. Germline CDR1 is SGHTA and CDR2 is FQGNSA. V lost 4 bases to trimming and J lost 2 bases, with 12 bases between them. The length of the CDR3 is 15 residues. The CDR3 DNA reads as TGTGCCAGCAGCTCTCGAAACTTCCCCTACAATGAGCAGTTCTTC. Residues: CASSSRNFPYNEQFF.

The sample holds one count of this clone. CDR3 DNA: TGTGCCAGCAGTTTGTCCGGGACAGGGGGCGCCGATGGCTACACCTTC. Encoded protein: CASSLSGTGGADGYTF. The chain couples TRBV28 to TRBJ1-2; 12 positions match TRBD1. The CDR3 contains 16 residues. J lost 6 bases, V lost 3 bases, and 8 bases had no gene match. The germline V gene has CDR1 MDHEN and CDR2 SYDVKM.

The chain has TRBV12-3 or TRBV12-4 and TRBJ1-4; D uncertain. CDR3 size: 13 residues. Trimming left V 3 bases short and J 8 bases short, with 10 bases between. The CDR3 DNA is TGTGCCAGCAGTTTGGGAGGAGGGGAAAAACTGTTTTTT. Its protein product is CASSLGGGEKLFF.

This chain joins TRBV7-3 and TRBJ2-5, with no clear D. The ends were cut back, 1 base at V and 4 bases at J, with 7 bases in the middle. CDR3 size: 13 residues. Germline values: CDR1 SGHTA, CDR2 FQGTGA. This CDR3 is CASSLISSETQYF. The CDR3 coding sequence is TGTGCCAGCAGCTTAATTAGCTCAGAGACCCAGTACTTC.

This clone came up a few times. The chain is built from TRBV18 and TRBJ2-1; weak D call: TRBD2 (6 bases). The ends were cut back, 2 bases at V and 5 bases at J, with 19 bases in the middle. Germline assignment: CDR1 KGHSH and CDR2 LQKENI. The CDR3 covers 17 residues. CDR3 amino acids: CASSPRGLALRNNEQFF. CDR3 coding DNA: TGTGCCAGCTCACCAAGGGGACTCGCCTTGAGAAACAATGAGCAGTTCTTC.

The J gene is TRBJ2-7, the V gene TRBV5-1; TRBD2 is a possible D gene (5 bases). Germline assignment: CDR1 SGHRS and CDR2 YFSETQ. Trimming pared 4 bases from V and 2 bases from J, leaving 13 bases between. The CDR3 is 14 amino acids. DNA of the CDR3: TGCGCCAGCAGCCAAACAGTGACTACCTACGAGCAGTACTTC. Amino acids: CASSQTVTTYEQYF.

The chain couples TRBV14 to TRBJ2-7; 7 bases align to TRBD2. V lost 4 bases to trimming and J lost 2 bases; unmatched junction nucleotides: 5. The CDR3 spans 14 residues. Germline loops: CDR1 SGHDN, CDR2 FVKESK. CDR3: CASSLSGVAYEQYF. CDR3 sequence (DNA): TGTGCCAGCAGCCTAAGCGGGGTTGCCTACGAGCAGTACTTC. The variable domain in full, with the rest retrieved from reference TRBV14 and TRBJ2-7, is EAGVTQFPSHSVIEKGQTVTLRCDPISGHDNLYWYRRVMGKEIKFLLHFVKESKQDESGMPNNRFLAERTGGTYSTLKVQPAELEDSGVYFCASSLSGVAYEQYFGPGTRLTVT.

The chain couples TRBV4-1 to TRBJ2-3, with 8 bases identical to TRBD2. J gave up 3 bases and V 4 bases, and 6 bases lay outside the gene matches. CDR1 MGHRA and CDR2 YSYEKL come from the germline V gene. The CDR3 totals 15 residues. CDR3 DNA sequence: TGCGCCAGCAGCCCCGGACTAGCATTGACAGATACGCAGTATTTT. Translation: CASSPGLALTDTQYF.

The V call is TRBV24-1, the J call TRBJ2-2, with 8 bases lining up with TRBD1. The germline CDR1 and CDR2 sequences are KGHDR and SFDVKD. The CDR3 is 14 residues long. Germline trimming cut 7 bases from V and 4 bases from J; bases unmatched to any gene: 4. This CDR3 is CATSLTGVTGELFF. The CDR3 DNA is TGTGCCACCAGCCTGACAGGGGTCACCGGGGAGCTGTTTTTT.

This sequence joins TRBV11-1 and TRBJ2-2; 10 bases agree with TRBD1. J was trimmed by 4 bases and V by 6 bases; bases with no gene match: 5. CDR3 size: 15 residues. CDR1 SGHAT and CDR2 FQDESV come from the germline V gene (reference sequence). For the CDR3, the DNA is TGTGCCAGCAGTCGACGACAGGGGGCCACCGGGGAGCTGTTTTTT. Translating it yields CASSRRQGATGELFF.